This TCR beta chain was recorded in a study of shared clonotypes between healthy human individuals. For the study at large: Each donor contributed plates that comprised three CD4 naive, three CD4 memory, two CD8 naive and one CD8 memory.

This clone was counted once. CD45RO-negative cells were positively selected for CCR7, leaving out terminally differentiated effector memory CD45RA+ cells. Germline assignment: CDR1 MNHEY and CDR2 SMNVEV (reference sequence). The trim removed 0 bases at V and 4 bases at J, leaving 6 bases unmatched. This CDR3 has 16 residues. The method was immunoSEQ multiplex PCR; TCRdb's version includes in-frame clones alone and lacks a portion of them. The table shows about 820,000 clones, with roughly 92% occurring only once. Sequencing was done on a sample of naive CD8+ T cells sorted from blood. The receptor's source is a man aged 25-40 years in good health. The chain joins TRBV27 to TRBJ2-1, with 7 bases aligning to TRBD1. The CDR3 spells CASSLSKGTVYNEQFF. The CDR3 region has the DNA TGTGCCAGCAGTTTATCGAAGGGGACAGTATACAATGAGCAGTTCTTC.